This is a list of T cell receptor beta chains from one sample in a study of radiotherapy plus CTLA-4 blockade in lung cancer. Measured with immunoSEQ multiplex PCR; TCRdb has only the in-frame clones, and not every one. Of some 32,000 clones detected, 75% to 90% appear once; the ten largest clones hold 20% to 25%. The input for sequencing was peripheral blood, taken from a patient treated with radiotherapy plus ipilimumab. These receptors were obtained from a human donor with non-small cell lung cancer that progressed on radiotherapy plus ipilimumab. The CDR3 runs from the conserved cysteine through the conserved F or W. The order of the fields is J gene, V gene, clone size, D gene, CDR3 DNA, CDR3 protein. D genes are given only for firm matches. Clone size, where shown, is once, few, many, or a class for clones that have expanded.

TRBJ2-2 TRBV2 - TRBD2 TGTGCCAGCACCGGGGCGGGGGGGCTGGTCACCGGGGAGCTGTTTTTT CASTGAGGLVTGELFF
TRBJ1-6 TRBV28 - TRBD1 TGTGCCAGCAGTTTGGGGACAGGGGGTTCCTATAATTCACCCCTCCACTTT CASSLGTGGSYNSPLHF
TRBJ2-7 TRBV29-1 - - TGCAGCGCTACCGACAGCCTGAGCTCCTACGAGCAGTACTTC CSATDSLSSYEQYF
TRBJ1-5 TRBV19 once TRBD1 TGTGCCAGTAGCTCGACGTCGTTCGGACAGGTCAATCAGCCCCAGCATTTT CASSSTSFGQVNQPQHF
TRBJ2-2 TRBV4-1 - TRBD1 TGCGCCAGCAGCGGACCTGACAGGGGTCGAAACACCGGGGAGCTGTTTTTT CASSGPDRGRNTGELFF
TRBJ1-6 TRBV19 few TRBD1 TGTGCCAGTAAGGACAGGGACTCCTCACCCCTCCACTTT CASKDRDSSPLHF
TRBJ1-1 TRBV6-5 - TRBD1 TGTGCCAGCAGTTACGGTTCAGGGGGAACGAACACTGAAGCTTTCTTT CASSYGSGGTNTEAFF
TRBJ2-1 TRBV2 - TRBD1 TGTGCCAGCAGGCCCGGGACAGGGGCCATGGAGCAGTTCTTC CASRPGTGAMEQFF
TRBJ1-2 TRBV14 - - TGTGCCAGCGGAGCTCTAAACTATGGCTACACCTTC CASGALNYGYTF
TRBJ1-1 TRBV7-9 - - TGTGCCAGCAGCTCCGTGGGAGGGACGGACACTGAAGCTTTCTTT CASSSVGGTDTEAFF
TRBJ2-1 TRBV18 - TRBD2 TGTGCCAGCTCACGAGGGACTAGATTAGAGCAGTTCTTC CASSRGTRLEQFF
TRBJ2-7 TRBV6-5 - TRBD2 TGTGCTAGCAGTTACTCTGGCGGGGGGTGGCCCTACGAGCAGTACTTC CASSYSGGGWPYEQYF
TRBJ2-5 TRBV4-2 once TRBD1 TGTGCCAGCAGCCAATTGACAGGGGGCCGCCTCCCCGAGACCCAGTACTTC CASSQLTGGRLPETQYF
TRBJ2-1 TRBV21-1 - - TGTGCCAGCAGCTCCGGGCGGGGGACACCTATGAACAATGAGCAGTTCTTC CASSSGRGTPMNNEQFF
TRBJ2-7 TRBV4-1 - TRBD1 TGCGCCAGCAGCCCCGAACACCGGACAGGGAATAACTACGAGCAGTACTTC CASSPEHRTGNNYEQYF
TRBJ2-5 TRBV5-4 - TRBD2 TGTGCCAGCAGCGCCGGGACTAGCGGATTTTCCCAAGAGACCCAGTACTTC CASSAGTSGFSQETQYF
TRBJ1-1 TRBV18 - - TGTGCCAGCTCACCACCCGTCGGCACGAGCGGGACTGAAGCTTTCTTT CASSPPVGTSGTEAFF
TRBJ1-3 TRBV7-9 few - TGTGCCAGCAGCTTAGAAGGGGGCTCTGGAAACACCATATATTTT CASSLEGGSGNTIYF
TRBJ1-5 TRBV7-9 - - TGTGCCAGCTCAACCGCCGGGGGGACTAGCAATCAGCCCCAGCATTTT CASSTAGGTSNQPQHF
TRBJ1-1 TRBV11-2 - - TGTGCCAGCAGGCTGGGCGGGGTGAACACTGAAGCTTTCTTT CASRLGGVNTEAFF